This TCR beta chain derives from a study of T cell repertoires in cytomegalovirus infection. The overall study: Public signatures in TCR beta pointed to CMV infection and matching HLA type.

Study conclusions and caveats: In two of eight donors, the top clonotype was HLA-C-restricted CMV-specific.

CDR3 length equals 13 residues. Trimming cost V 5 bases and J 6 bases, with 13 bases left between them. Germline CDR1 SGHTA, CDR2 FQGTGA. A single record per CDR3 protein comes from TCRdb applying MiXCR to the reads. The top ten hold about a tenth of the sample, which has fewer than 550,000 distinct CDR3 sequences, around 10% seen once. There are many counts of this clonotype. What it binds is unknown. The sequenced material came from PBMCs. This TCR was recovered from a human donor in good health (CMV status not recorded). Some clones in this sample may be carry-over from other donors' samples. The J gene is TRBJ1-2, the V gene TRBV7-3, with D possibly matching TRBD1 (5 bases). DNA for the CDR3: TGTGCCAGCAGCCGGGACGTGGACGATGGCTACACCTTC. Residues: CASSRDVDDGYTF.